This T cell receptor beta chain was retrieved from a study of cytomegalovirus exposure and HLA in healthy donors. Study-wide points: According to the study, 150 to 200 TCR beta chains were cytomegalovirus-associated. Diagnosis of cytomegalovirus status made by the classifier reportedly showed high specificity and sensitivity. Later analysis showed TCR association rates varying by HLA locus, highest for DRB1 and lowest for HLA-C.

There are 12 residues in the CDR3. Between the trimmed V and J ends, which lost 4 bases and 3 bases, there was a span of 7 bases. Per the germline V gene, CDR1 is SGHNT and CDR2 is YYREEE (reference sequence). On this clone: Its antigen remains unidentified.

Nominally healthy donors provided the samples, though records likely missed some immune exposures. 13 Jbeta primers and 60 Vbeta primers were used for the PCR. Repertoires were generated with immunoSEQ multiplex PCR, while TCRdb's copy carries only in-frame clones and drops some. The data contain roughly 110,000 clones, 60% to 85% of them singletons. J is TRBJ2-5 and V is TRBV5-4; no clear D gene. The sample comprised PBMCs. The sequence came from a female donor in good health and CMV-seronegative. The CDR3: CASSNPEETQYF. The CDR3 DNA follows: TGTGCCAGCAGCAACCCGGAAGAGACCCAGTACTTC.